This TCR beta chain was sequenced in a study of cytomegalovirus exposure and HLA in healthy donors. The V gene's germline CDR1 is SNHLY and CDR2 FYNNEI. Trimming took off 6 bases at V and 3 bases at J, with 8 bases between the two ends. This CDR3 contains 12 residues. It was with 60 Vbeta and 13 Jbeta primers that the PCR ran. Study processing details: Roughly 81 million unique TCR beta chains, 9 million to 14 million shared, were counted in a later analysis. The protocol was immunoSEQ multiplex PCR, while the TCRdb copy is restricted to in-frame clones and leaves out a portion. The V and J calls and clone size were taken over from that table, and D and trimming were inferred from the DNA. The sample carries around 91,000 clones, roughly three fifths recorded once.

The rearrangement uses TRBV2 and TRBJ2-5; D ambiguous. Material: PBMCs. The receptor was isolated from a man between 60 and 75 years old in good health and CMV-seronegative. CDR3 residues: CASRYSEETQYF. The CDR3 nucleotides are TGTGCCAGCAGATACAGTGAAGAGACCCAGTACTTC.